This is a list of T cell receptor beta chains from one sample in a study of blood T cells in healthy people across ages. TCRdb re-called the 5' RACE reads through MiXCR, storing one row per CDR3 protein. The repertoire holds 710,000 or so distinct CDR3 sequences, with 32% as singletons. The sequencing input was blood. All receptors derive from a woman of 80 years or more in good health. Both conserved end residues are part of each CDR3. The D gene is left open where the match is weak. Clone size is not always given. Where it is, it says once, few, many or a class for expanded clones.

V gene: TRBV4-1; clone size: .; D gene: TRBD2; J gene: TRBJ2-3; CDR3 DNA: TGCGCCAGCAGCCAAGTTCTAGCGGGAGGAGATACGCAGTATTTT; CDR3 protein: CASSQVLAGGDTQYF
V gene: TRBV4-2; clone size: .; D gene: .; J gene: TRBJ2-1; CDR3 DNA: TGTGCCAGCAGCCAAGGGTCCGGACCCGACAATGAGCAGTTCTTC; CDR3 protein: CASSQGSGPDNEQFF
V gene: TRBV7-2; clone size: many; D gene: .; J gene: TRBJ2-5; CDR3 DNA: TGTGCCAGCAGTCGAGGTTTTCAAGAGACCCAGTACTTC; CDR3 protein: CASSRGFQETQYF
V gene: TRBV21-1; clone size: few; D gene: .; J gene: TRBJ2-2; CDR3 DNA: TGTGCCAGCAGCAAAAGTCCGGTTCCGAACACCGGGGAGCTGTTTTTT; CDR3 protein: CASSKSPVPNTGELFF
V gene: TRBV4-2; clone size: few; D gene: TRBD2; J gene: TRBJ2-7; CDR3 DNA: TGTGCCAGCAGCCCAGGACGGGGGGGAAGCCTCCGCTACGAGCAGTACTTC; CDR3 protein: CASSPGRGGSLRYEQYF
V gene: TRBV12-3/TRBV12-4; clone size: .; D gene: .; J gene: TRBJ1-6; CDR3 DNA: TGTGCCAGCAGTTTGGGGTCCGTAACCCTCCACTTT; CDR3 protein: CASSLGSVTLHF
V gene: TRBV4-2; clone size: .; D gene: .; J gene: TRBJ1-5; CDR3 DNA: TGTGCCAGCAGCCAAGATAGGGGCGGGGGTTCCCGCACTCAGCCCCAGCATTTT; CDR3 protein: CASSQDRGGGSRTQPQHF
V gene: TRBV7-2; clone size: few; D gene: .; J gene: TRBJ1-1; CDR3 DNA: TGTGCCAGCAGCTTAGTGGGGGTTCTAAACACTGAAGCTTTCTTT; CDR3 protein: CASSLVGVLNTEAFF
V gene: TRBV7-9; clone size: many; D gene: .; J gene: TRBJ2-7; CDR3 DNA: TGTGCCAGCAGCTTTTTCGGGGCCGAGCAGTACTTC; CDR3 protein: CASSFFGAEQYF
V gene: TRBV24-1; clone size: few; D gene: .; J gene: TRBJ2-1; CDR3 DNA: TGTGCCACCAGTGACCCAGGGTTCGCCTGCAATGAGCAGTTCTTC; CDR3 protein: CATSDPGFACNEQFF
V gene: TRBV5-8; clone size: many; D gene: .; J gene: TRBJ1-6; CDR3 DNA: TGTGCCAGCACCTTGGGGGGGTTGTATAATTCACCCCTCCACTTT; CDR3 protein: CASTLGGLYNSPLHF
V gene: TRBV9; clone size: .; D gene: TRBD2; J gene: TRBJ2-5; CDR3 DNA: TGTGCCAGCAGCCCCCTCGCGGGGGTGTTCGGCAAGCAGTACTTC; CDR3 protein: CASSPLAGVFGKQYF
V gene: TRBV7-2; clone size: many; D gene: TRBD1; J gene: TRBJ2-5; CDR3 DNA: TGTGCCAGCAGGAGCGGACAGGGGGCTTACCAAGAGACCCAGTACTTC; CDR3 protein: CASRSGQGAYQETQYF
V gene: TRBV20-1; clone size: many; D gene: TRBD2; J gene: TRBJ2-3; CDR3 DNA: TGCAGTGCAGACGATCCGGGACTAGCGGGGGGGCGGAGCACAGATACGCAGTATTTT; CDR3 protein: CSADDPGLAGGRSTDTQYF
V gene: TRBV4-2; clone size: many; D gene: .; J gene: TRBJ2-7; CDR3 DNA: TGTGCCAGCAGCCAAGACAGGGATCTCAGCTCCTACGAGCAGTACTTC; CDR3 protein: CASSQDRDLSSYEQYF
V gene: TRBV7-2; clone size: many; D gene: .; J gene: TRBJ2-7; CDR3 DNA: TGTGCCAGCAGCAACACTCCGGGACTTGCGTCGCAGTACTTC; CDR3 protein: CASSNTPGLASQYF
V gene: TRBV20-1; clone size: few; D gene: TRBD1; J gene: TRBJ1-5; CDR3 DNA: TGCAGTGCTAGGAGGGACAGGGGGACCTTCAATCAGCCCCAGCATTTT; CDR3 protein: CSARRDRGTFNQPQHF
V gene: TRBV9; clone size: many; D gene: TRBD1; J gene: TRBJ2-1; CDR3 DNA: TGTGCCAGCAGCGTAGGGGACAGGATTTACAATGAGCAGTTCTTC; CDR3 protein: CASSVGDRIYNEQFF
V gene: TRBV9; clone size: .; D gene: .; J gene: TRBJ1-1; CDR3 DNA: TGTGCCGGCAGCGTAGCCCTCGAGGGTGAAGCTTTCTTT; CDR3 protein: CAGSVALEGEAFF
V gene: TRBV19; clone size: .; D gene: .; J gene: TRBJ2-5; CDR3 DNA: TGTGCCAGTAGTCCTCCAGGGGCGTACGAGCAGCACTTC; CDR3 protein: CASSPPGAYEQHF
V gene: TRBV21-1; clone size: many; D gene: .; J gene: TRBJ2-7; CDR3 DNA: TGTGCCAGCAACTTGGATGGGGCGTACCTCTCGCTCCACGAGCAGTACTTC; CDR3 protein: CASNLDGAYLSLHEQYF
V gene: TRBV20-1; clone size: .; D gene: TRBD1; J gene: TRBJ1-5; CDR3 DNA: TGCAGTGCTAGTGGCATCGGGACAGGTAATCAGCCCCAGCATTTT; CDR3 protein: CSASGIGTGNQPQHF
V gene: TRBV5-1; clone size: .; D gene: .; J gene: TRBJ1-5; CDR3 DNA: TGCGCCAGCAGCCTACAGGGAAATCGGCCCCAGCATTTT; CDR3 protein: CASSLQGNRPQHF
V gene: TRBV30; clone size: .; D gene: TRBD1; J gene: TRBJ1-2; CDR3 DNA: TGTGCCTGGAGTATACAGGGGCATGGCTACACCTTC; CDR3 protein: CAWSIQGHGYTF
V gene: TRBV12-3/TRBV12-4; clone size: .; D gene: .; J gene: TRBJ1-5; CDR3 DNA: TGTGCCAGCAGTCCCATCGGGGCGGGGTTGGGCAATCAGCCCCAGCATTTT; CDR3 protein: CASSPIGAGLGNQPQHF
V gene: TRBV11-2; clone size: .; D gene: TRBD2; J gene: TRBJ2-3; CDR3 DNA: TGTGCCAGCAGCCGTTCGGGGGGGCCCACAGATACGCAGTATTTT; CDR3 protein: CASSRSGGPTDTQYF
V gene: TRBV6-2/TRBV6-3; clone size: many; D gene: .; J gene: TRBJ1-1; CDR3 DNA: TGTGCCAGCACCCCTAGAGACATGAACACTGAAGCTTTCTTT; CDR3 protein: CASTPRDMNTEAFF
V gene: TRBV20-1; clone size: few; D gene: TRBD1; J gene: TRBJ2-2; CDR3 DNA: TGCAGTGCTAGAAAAGACAGGGGGGGCACCGGGGAGCTGTTTTTT; CDR3 protein: CSARKDRGGTGELFF
V gene: TRBV29-1; clone size: many; D gene: .; J gene: TRBJ2-7; CDR3 DNA: TGCAGCGTAGTGGGCCCCCTTAGCTCCTACGAGCAGTACTTC; CDR3 protein: CSVVGPLSSYEQYF
V gene: TRBV5-6; clone size: many; D gene: .; J gene: TRBJ2-1; CDR3 DNA: TGTGCCAGCAGCTTGGGGACGGGGGTGTTCTACAATGAGCAGTTCTTC; CDR3 protein: CASSLGTGVFYNEQFF
V gene: TRBV7-9; clone size: many; D gene: .; J gene: TRBJ2-3; CDR3 DNA: TGTGCCAGCAGCCCAGGTGGCAGGGGAGCCTCAGATACGCAGTATTTT; CDR3 protein: CASSPGGRGASDTQYF
V gene: TRBV6-6; clone size: .; D gene: .; J gene: TRBJ1-1; CDR3 DNA: TGTGCCAGCAGTCGCAAGATAACAGTAGCTTTCTTT; CDR3 protein: CASSRKITVAFF
V gene: TRBV11-2; clone size: many; D gene: .; J gene: TRBJ2-1; CDR3 DNA: TGTGCCAGCAGTACAGGGTACAATGAGCAGTTCTTC; CDR3 protein: CASSTGYNEQFF
V gene: TRBV19; clone size: .; D gene: .; J gene: TRBJ1-4; CDR3 DNA: TGTGCCAGTAGTACTGGGGAAAATGAAAAACTGTTTTTT; CDR3 protein: CASSTGENEKLFF
V gene: TRBV7-2; clone size: .; D gene: .; J gene: TRBJ1-4; CDR3 DNA: TGTGCCAGCAGTTTAAGACAGATCAATGAAAAACTGTTTTTT; CDR3 protein: CASSLRQINEKLFF
V gene: TRBV7-9; clone size: .; D gene: .; J gene: TRBJ1-1; CDR3 DNA: TGTGTCAGCAGCTTAGGGGAGAACACTGAAGCTTTCTTT; CDR3 protein: CVSSLGENTEAFF
V gene: TRBV4-2; clone size: once; D gene: .; J gene: TRBJ1-5; CDR3 DNA: TGTGCCAGCAGCCAAGAAGGTCAGCCCCAGCATTTT; CDR3 protein: CASSQEGQPQHF
V gene: TRBV20-1; clone size: many; D gene: .; J gene: TRBJ2-7; CDR3 DNA: TGCAGTGCTAGAGATGACAGTGGATACGAGCAGTACTTC; CDR3 protein: CSARDDSGYEQYF
V gene: TRBV5-1; clone size: .; D gene: .; J gene: TRBJ2-2; CDR3 DNA: TGCGCCAGCAGCTTGGGTTGGAACACCGGGGAGCGGTTTTTT; CDR3 protein: CASSLGWNTGERFF
V gene: TRBV3-1; clone size: many; D gene: .; J gene: TRBJ2-7; CDR3 DNA: TGTGCCAGCAGCAGTTCGGACAATCCCGACAAGCAGTACTTC; CDR3 protein: CASSSSDNPDKQYF
V gene: TRBV12-3/TRBV12-4; clone size: many; D gene: TRBD1; J gene: TRBJ1-2; CDR3 DNA: TGTGCCAGCAGTGCCGACAGGGCGGTCGTCTATGGCTACACCTTC; CDR3 protein: CASSADRAVVYGYTF
V gene: TRBV20-1; clone size: .; D gene: .; J gene: TRBJ1-1; CDR3 DNA: TGCAGTGCTAGAGATCCCAACCGGGGGGACAACACTGAAGCTTTCTTT; CDR3 protein: CSARDPNRGDNTEAFF
V gene: TRBV9; clone size: .; D gene: .; J gene: TRBJ2-5; CDR3 DNA: TGTGCCAGCAGCGTAGAAGGGGTAGAAGAGACCCAGTACTTC; CDR3 protein: CASSVEGVEETQYF
V gene: TRBV5-1; clone size: .; D gene: .; J gene: TRBJ2-2; CDR3 DNA: TGCGCCAGCAGCGCGCTACAGCGACCGAACACCGGGGAGCTGTTTTTT; CDR3 protein: CASSALQRPNTGELFF
V gene: TRBV7-3; clone size: .; D gene: .; J gene: TRBJ2-3; CDR3 DNA: TGTGCCAGCAGCTTACGAGCGGGTAGCACAGATACGCAGTATTTT; CDR3 protein: CASSLRAGSTDTQYF
V gene: TRBV12-3/TRBV12-4; clone size: many; D gene: .; J gene: TRBJ2-3; CDR3 DNA: TGTGCCAGCAGTTCCCCCGGGGGAGTTACAGATACGCAGTATTTT; CDR3 protein: CASSSPGGVTDTQYF
V gene: TRBV20-1; clone size: many; D gene: .; J gene: TRBJ2-1; CDR3 DNA: TGCAGTGCTAGAGATACTAGGACCACCTGGAAAAGTGAGCAGTTCTTC; CDR3 protein: CSARDTRTTWKSEQFF
V gene: TRBV7-3; clone size: .; D gene: TRBD1; J gene: TRBJ1-2; CDR3 DNA: TGTGCCAGCAGCCCGGGACAGGGGGCTGGTGGCTACATCTTC; CDR3 protein: CASSPGQGAGGYIF
V gene: TRBV20-1; clone size: few; D gene: .; J gene: TRBJ2-1; CDR3 DNA: TGCAGTGCTAGAGATGGCCGGGGGTTGAATGAGCAGTTCTTC; CDR3 protein: CSARDGRGLNEQFF
V gene: TRBV12-3/TRBV12-4; clone size: .; D gene: TRBD2; J gene: TRBJ2-7; CDR3 DNA: TGTGCCAGCAGTTTAGCGCGGGGGAAGTACGAACAGTACTTC; CDR3 protein: CASSLARGKYEQYF
V gene: TRBV5-6; clone size: many; D gene: .; J gene: TRBJ2-3; CDR3 DNA: TGTGCCAGCAGCTTGGCAGGGCGCGAGACAGATACGCAGTATTTT; CDR3 protein: CASSLAGRETDTQYF
V gene: TRBV5-1; clone size: many; D gene: .; J gene: TRBJ2-3; CDR3 DNA: TGCGCCAGCAAGCTCAGGGGGGGAGATACGCAGTATTTT; CDR3 protein: CASKLRGGDTQYF